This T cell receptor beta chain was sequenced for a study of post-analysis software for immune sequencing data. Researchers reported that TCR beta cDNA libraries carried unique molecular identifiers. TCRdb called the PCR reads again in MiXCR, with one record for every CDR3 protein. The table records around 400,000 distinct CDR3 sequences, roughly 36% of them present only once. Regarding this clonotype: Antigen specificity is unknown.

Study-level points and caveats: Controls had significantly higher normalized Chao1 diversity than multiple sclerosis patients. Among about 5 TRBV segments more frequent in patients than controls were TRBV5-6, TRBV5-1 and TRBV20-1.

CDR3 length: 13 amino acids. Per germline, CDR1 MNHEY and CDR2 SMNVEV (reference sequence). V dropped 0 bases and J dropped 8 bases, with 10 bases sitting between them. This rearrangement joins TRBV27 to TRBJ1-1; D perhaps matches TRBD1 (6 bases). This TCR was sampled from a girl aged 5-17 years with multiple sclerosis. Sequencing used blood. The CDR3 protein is CASSLSTGIEAFF. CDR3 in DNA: TGTGCCAGCAGTTTATCCACAGGGATCGAAGCTTTCTTT.